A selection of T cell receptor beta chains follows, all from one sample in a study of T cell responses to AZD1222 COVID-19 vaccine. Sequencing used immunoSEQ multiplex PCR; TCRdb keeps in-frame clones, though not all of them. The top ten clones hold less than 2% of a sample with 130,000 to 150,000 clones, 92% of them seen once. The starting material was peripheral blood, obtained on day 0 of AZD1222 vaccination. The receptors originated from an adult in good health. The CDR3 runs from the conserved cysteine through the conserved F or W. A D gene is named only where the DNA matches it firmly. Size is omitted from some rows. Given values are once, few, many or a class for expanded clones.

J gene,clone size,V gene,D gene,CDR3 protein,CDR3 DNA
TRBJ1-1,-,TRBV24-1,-,CATSDGGRRDTEAFF,TGTGCCACCAGTGATGGCGGGCGGCGAGACACTGAAGCTTTCTTT
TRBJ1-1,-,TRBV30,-,CAWSGTGNTEAFF,TGTGCCTGGAGTGGTACGGGAAACACTGAAGCTTTCTTT
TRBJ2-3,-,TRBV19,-,CASSTSSGTDTQYF,TGTGCCAGTAGTACCAGTAGCGGCACAGATACGCAGTATTTT
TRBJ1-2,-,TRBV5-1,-,CASSPRDNNVYTF,TGCGCCAGCAGCCCCCGGGACAACAATGTCTACACCTTC
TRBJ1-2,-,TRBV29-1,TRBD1,CSVNRDRGGLGYGYTF,TGCAGCGTTAACCGGGACAGGGGGGGTCTTGGCTATGGCTACACCTTC
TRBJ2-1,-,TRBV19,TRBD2,CASSIMAGGYNEQFF,TGTGCCAGTAGTATCATGGCGGGGGGGTACAATGAGCAGTTCTTC
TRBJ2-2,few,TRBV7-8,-,CASSLVYTGELFF,TGTGCCAGCAGCTTAGTGTACACCGGGGAGCTGTTTTTT
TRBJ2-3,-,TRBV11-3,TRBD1,CASSSGTGENTQYF,TGTGCCAGCAGCTCCGGGACAGGGGAGAATACGCAGTATTTT
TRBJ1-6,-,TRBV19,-,CASKNWSSYNSPLHF,TGTGCCAGTAAAAATTGGAGCTCCTATAATTCACCCCTCCACTTT
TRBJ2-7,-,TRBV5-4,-,CASSFKGVAYEQYF,TGTGCCAGCAGCTTTAAGGGAGTTGCCTACGAGCAGTACTTC
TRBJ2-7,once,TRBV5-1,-,CASSPGQHPYSYEQYF,TGCGCCAGCAGTCCGGGACAACACCCTTATTCCTACGAGCAGTACTTC
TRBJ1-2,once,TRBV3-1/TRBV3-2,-,CASSQLWRGGYTF,TGTGCCAGCAGCCAACTGTGGAGGGGTGGCTACACCTTC
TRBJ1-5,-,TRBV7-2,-,CASSLGGYSNQPQHF,TGTGCCAGCAGCTTAGGAGGATATAGCAATCAGCCCCAGCATTTT
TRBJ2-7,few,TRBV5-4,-,CASSPGAGTSYEQYF,TGTGCCAGCAGCCCAGGGGCAGGGACTTCCTACGAGCAGTACTTC
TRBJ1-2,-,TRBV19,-,CASSIGGSNYGYTF,TGTGCCAGTAGTATTGGAGGCTCCAACTATGGCTACACCTTC
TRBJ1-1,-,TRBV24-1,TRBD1,CATSETGTSTEAFF,TGTGCCACCAGTGAGACAGGGACGAGCACTGAAGCTTTCTTT
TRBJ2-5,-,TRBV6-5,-,CASTLGRQETQYF,TGTGCCAGCACCCTAGGACGGCAAGAGACCCAGTACTTC
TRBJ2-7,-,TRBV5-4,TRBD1,CASSSGGTGDYEQYF,TGTGCCAGCAGCTCGGGGGGGACAGGGGATTACGAGCAGTACTTC
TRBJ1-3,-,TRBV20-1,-,CSASPGAAGNTIYF,TGCAGTGCTAGTCCGGGAGCAGCTGGAAACACCATATATTTT
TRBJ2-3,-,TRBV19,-,CASSPGGTTDTQYF,TGTGCCAGTAGCCCAGGGGGGACCACAGATACGCAGTATTTT
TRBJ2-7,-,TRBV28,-,CASSITPLREQYF,TGTGCCAGCAGTATAACCCCCTTGAGAGAGCAGTACTTC
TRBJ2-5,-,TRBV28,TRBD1,CASRGPTGGGQETQYF,TGTGCCAGCAGGGGACCGACAGGGGGTGGGCAAGAGACCCAGTACTTC
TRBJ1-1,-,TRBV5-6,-,CASSLGRGAEAFF,TGTGCCAGCAGCTTGGGCAGGGGCGCTGAAGCTTTCTTT
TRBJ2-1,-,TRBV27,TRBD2,CASSTVAAGGPSHEQFF,TGTGCCAGCAGTACAGTAGCCGCGGGGGGGCCGAGTCATGAGCAGTTCTTC
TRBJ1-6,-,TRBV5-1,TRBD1,CASSLAGTARSPLHF,TGCGCCAGCAGCTTGGCCGGGACAGCCCGTTCACCCCTCCACTTT
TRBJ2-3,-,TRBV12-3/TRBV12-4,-,CASRDTDTQYF,TGTGCCAGCCGGGACACAGATACGCAGTATTTT
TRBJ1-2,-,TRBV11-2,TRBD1,CASSIDRELGYTF,TGTGCCAGCAGCATTGACAGGGAACTTGGCTACACCTTC
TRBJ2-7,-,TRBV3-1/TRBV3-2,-,CASSRIEARYEQYF,TGTGCCAGCAGCCGAATTGAAGCTAGGTACGAGCAGTACTTC